The sequence of this T cell receptor beta chain was determined in a study of blood T cell repertoires in COVID-19. Seattle patients were enrolled during active infection and followed longitudinally. Under the authors' procedure: How many nucleated cells were present was estimated from reference gene primer amplification. Measured with immunoSEQ multiplex PCR; TCRdb has only the in-frame clones, and not every one. V, J and clone size derive from that table, while D and trimming were established from the DNA sequence. Altogether about 300,000 clones are present, just under 90% being singletons, with the ten largest covering around 1.9%. The CDR3 consists of 16 residues. V was pared by 6 bases and J by 4 bases, with 11 bases of the junction left unmatched. Germline-derived CDR1 and CDR2 are SGHTA and FQGNSA.

The specimen sequenced was peripheral blood. The V and J genes are TRBV7-2 and TRBJ2-1, with 8 bases fitting TRBD1. The TCR sequence derives from a woman aged 25 to 45 with COVID-19, enrolled during active disease. The CDR3 DNA reads TGTGCCAGCAGTCCCTACCCGGGACAGGTTTACAATGAGCAGTTCTTC. This codes for CASSPYPGQVYNEQFF.